These 5 T cell receptor beta chains share one sample of origin, sequenced in a study of post-analysis software for immune sequencing data. Study-level results: Five TRBV segments occurring more often in patients than controls included TRBV5-6, TRBV5-1 and TRBV20-1.

cDNA libraries for TCR beta contained unique molecular identifiers. MiXCR was run by TCRdb on the PCR reads, yielding one entry per CDR3 protein. Found here are roughly 800,000 distinct CDR3 sequences, 25% to 30% of them singletons; the top ten hold more than 0.45%. These receptors have no identified antigens. Specimen: blood. These receptors all stem from a girl between 5 and 17 years old with multiple sclerosis.

This clonotype has a handful of counts. One end of the junction varies from germline; a read error may be responsible. The chain joins TRBV12-3 or TRBV12-4 to TRBJ2-1; no reliable D call. The CDR3 runs to 16 residues. The CDR3 DNA sequence: TGTGCCAGCAGTCCCACCGGGCTACGCTCCGACAATGAGCAGTTCTTC. Its protein product is CASSPTGLRSDNEQFF.

The CDR3: CATDGGQETQYF. The CDR3 bases are TGTGCCACCGACGGGGGGCAAGAGACCCAGTACTTC. The rearrangement uses TRBV28 and TRBJ2-5, with 7 bases lining up with TRBD2. The J segment lost 2 bases and the V segment lost 10 bases, leaving 4 bases of the junction unmatched. This CDR3 has 12 amino acids. Germline values: CDR1 MDHEN, CDR2 SYDVKM. The whole variable domain, filled in from reference TRBV28 and TRBJ2-5, reads DVKVTQSSRYLVKRTGEKVFLECVQDMDHENMFWYRQDPGLGLRLIYFSYDVKMKEKGDIPEGYSVSREKKERFSLILESASTNQTSMYLCATDGGQETQYFGPGTRLLVL.

The count of this clonotype is one. The chain carries TRBV7-2 and TRBJ1-5; TRBD1 aligns across 9 bases. Trimming cost V 6 bases and J 4 bases; bases outside gene matches: 1. Germline CDR1 SGHTA, CDR2 FQGNSA. The CDR3 sequence is 13 residues long. The CDR3 sequence is CASRQGANQPQHF. As DNA, the CDR3 is TGTGCCAGCAGACAGGGGGCGAATCAGCCCCAGCATTTT.

The chain is built from TRBV20-1 and TRBJ2-3, with 12 bases that match TRBD2. Looked up from germline, CDR1 is DFQATT and CDR2 is SNEGSKA (reference sequence). After removal of 3 bases from V and 4 bases from J, the junction contained 20 bases not matched to a gene. This CDR3 has 20 amino acids. This chain's CDR3 is CSARRYRLAGVPLPPDTQYF. DNA of the CDR3: TGCAGTGCTAGGAGATACCGACTAGCGGGGGTACCCCTTCCCCCAGATACGCAGTATTTT.

The chain employs TRBV10-3 and TRBJ1-1, with D perhaps TRBD1 (5 bases). Germline V CDR1 and CDR2: ENHRY, SYGVKD. This CDR3 is 12 amino acids long. The germline V and J ends were trimmed by 4 bases and 6 bases, with 9 bases remaining between them. This CDR3 reads CAISAGIAEAFF. In DNA, the CDR3 is TGTGCCATCAGTGCAGGGATCGCTGAAGCTTTCTTT.